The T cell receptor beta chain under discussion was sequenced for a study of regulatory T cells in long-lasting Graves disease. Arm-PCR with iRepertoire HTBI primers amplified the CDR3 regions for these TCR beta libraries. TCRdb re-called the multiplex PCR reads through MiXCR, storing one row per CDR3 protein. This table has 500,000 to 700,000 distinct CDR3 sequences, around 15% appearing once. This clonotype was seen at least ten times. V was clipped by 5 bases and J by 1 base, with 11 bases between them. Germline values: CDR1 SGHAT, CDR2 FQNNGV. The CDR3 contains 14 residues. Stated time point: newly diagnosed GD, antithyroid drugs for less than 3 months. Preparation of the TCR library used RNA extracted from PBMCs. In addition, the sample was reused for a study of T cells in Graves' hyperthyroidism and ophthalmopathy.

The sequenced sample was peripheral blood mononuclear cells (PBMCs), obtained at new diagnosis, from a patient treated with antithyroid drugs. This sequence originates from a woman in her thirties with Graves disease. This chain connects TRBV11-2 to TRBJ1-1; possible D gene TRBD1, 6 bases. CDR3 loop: CASSRGLGNTEAFF. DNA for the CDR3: TGTGCCAGCAGCCGGGGGCTAGGGAACACTGAAGCTTTCTTT.